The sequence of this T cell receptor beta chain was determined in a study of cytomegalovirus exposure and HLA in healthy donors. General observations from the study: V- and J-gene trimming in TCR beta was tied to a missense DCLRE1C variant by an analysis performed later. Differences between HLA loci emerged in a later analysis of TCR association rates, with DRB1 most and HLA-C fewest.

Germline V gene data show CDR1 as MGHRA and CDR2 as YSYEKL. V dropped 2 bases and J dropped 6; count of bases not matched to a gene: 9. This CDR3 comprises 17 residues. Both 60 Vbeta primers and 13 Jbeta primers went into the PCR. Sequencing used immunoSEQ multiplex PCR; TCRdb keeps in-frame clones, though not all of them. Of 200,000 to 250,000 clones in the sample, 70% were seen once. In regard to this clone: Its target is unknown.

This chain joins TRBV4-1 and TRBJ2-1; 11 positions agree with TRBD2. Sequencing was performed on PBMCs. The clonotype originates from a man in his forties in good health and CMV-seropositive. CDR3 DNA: TGCGCCAGCAGCCAACCCTCACTAGCGGGGGTGATCAATGAGCAGTTCTTC. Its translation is CASSQPSLAGVINEQFF.